The 13 T cell receptor beta chains below come from one sample, sequenced in a study of shared clonotypes between healthy human individuals. TCRdb's copy holds only in-frame clones and misses some; the assay was immunoSEQ multiplex PCR. The data show 550,000 to 600,000 clones, 95% to 98% seen once. CD45RO-negative cells were positively selected for CCR7, leaving out terminally differentiated effector memory CD45RA+ cells. The sequenced material came from naive CD8+ T cells sorted from blood. All receptors come from a man under 40 in good health.

This clone was detected a few times. The rearrangement links TRBV10-3 to TRBJ2-2, with 7 positions matching TRBD1. Unmatched junction bases numbered 0, after V lost 2 bases and J lost 6 bases. CDR1 is ENHRY and CDR2 is SYGVKD in the germline V gene. The CDR3 consists of 13 residues. CDR3 DNA: TGTGCCATCAGTGAGGACAGGGCCGGGGAGCTGTTTTTT. It codes for CAISEDRAGELFF.

The CDR3 here is CASIDKTGKIEQYF. CDR3 in DNA: TGTGCCAGCATAGATAAGACAGGGAAGATCGAGCAGTACTTC. The chain has TRBV28 and TRBJ2-7; TRBD1 agrees at 7 bases. CDR3 length: 14 residues. Losses at the gene ends were 7 bases for V and 6 bases for J; bases not matched to a gene: 12. The germline V gene encodes CDR1 MDHEN and CDR2 SYDVKM. Variable domain in full (rest from reference TRBV28 and TRBJ2-7): DVKVTQSSRYLVKRTGEKVFLECVQDMDHENMFWYRQDPGLGLRLIYFSYDVKMKEKGDIPEGYSVSREKKERFSLILESASTNQTSMYLCASIDKTGKIEQYFGPGTRLTVT.

The chain carries TRBV28 and TRBJ1-5; perhaps TRBD1 as D (6 bases). Between the trimmed V and J ends, which lost 8 bases and 5 bases, there was a span of 16 bases. Germline V CDR1 and CDR2: MDHEN, SYDVKM. The CDR3 has 14 residues. The CDR3 sequence: CASRTGDIYQPQHF. The CDR3 DNA follows: TGTGCCAGCCGAACCGGGGACATCTATCAGCCCCAGCATTTT. The full variable domain, its missing parts supplied by reference TRBV28 and TRBJ1-5, is DVKVTQSSRYLVKRTGEKVFLECVQDMDHENMFWYRQDPGLGLRLIYFSYDVKMKEKGDIPEGYSVSREKKERFSLILESASTNQTSMYLCASRTGDIYQPQHFGDGTRLSIL.

This clone was detected once. The chain is built from TRBV7-9 and TRBJ2-1; 8 bases match TRBD2. The ends lost 0 bases at V and 0 bases at J; junction bases unmatched: 4. The CDR3 spans 17 residues. The germline V gene encodes CDR1 SEHNR and CDR2 FQNEAQ (reference sequence). CDR3 DNA sequence: TGTGCCAGCAGCTTAGCACCGGGACTAGTCTCCTACAATGAGCAGTTCTTC. The encoded protein is CASSLAPGLVSYNEQFF.

This CDR3 is CASSYSRAGADTQYF. CDR3 coding DNA: TGTGCCAGCAGTTACTCGCGGGCAGGCGCAGATACGCAGTATTTT. The rearrangement links TRBV6-5 to TRBJ2-3; D is perhaps TRBD2 (5 bases). The CDR3 is 15 residues long. Trimming removed 0 bases at V and 4 bases at J, with 11 bases between. Germline CDR1 MNHEY, CDR2 SVGAGI.

This rearrangement joins TRBV29-1 to TRBJ2-4; D possibly corresponds to TRBD1 (5 bases). The CDR3 spans 13 residues. V shed 4 bases and J shed 8 bases, with 15 bases lying between them. CDR1 is SQVTM, CDR2 ANQGSEA, per germline. This CDR3 reads CSVVVQGWDIQYF. CDR3 in DNA: TGCAGCGTTGTGGTCCAGGGCTGGGACATTCAGTACTTC.

This chain connects TRBV18 to TRBJ2-5; the D call may be TRBD1 or TRBD2 (5 bases each). Germline CDR1 and CDR2: KGHSH and LQKENI. CDR3 length: 16 residues. V lost 1 base, J lost 1 base, and 13 bases lay in between. DNA for the CDR3: TGTGCCAGCTCACCACAGGGGAGCCAACCCCAAGAGACCCAGTACTTC. Protein sequence: CASSPQGSQPQETQYF. Using reference TRBV18 and TRBJ2-5 for the parts outside the CDR3, the full variable domain is NAGVMQNPRHLVRRRGQEARLRCSPMKGHSHVYWYRQLPEEGLKFMVYLQKENIIDESGMPKERFSAEFPKEGPSILRIQQVVRGDSAAYFCASSPQGSQPQETQYFGPGTRLLVL.

In this sample, this clone turned up once. The chain recombines TRBV19 with TRBJ1-1; 9 nucleotides match TRBD1. CDR1 and CDR2 (germline): LNHDA, SQIVND (reference sequence). There are 15 residues in the CDR3. V trimming: 4 bases; J trimming: 1 base; junction bases outside the gene matches: 4. This CDR3 is CASSTHRGPNTEAFF. The CDR3 DNA follows: TGTGCCAGTAGTACCCACAGGGGGCCGAACACTGAAGCTTTCTTT.

The rearrangement uses TRBV9 and TRBJ2-1; TRBD1 aligns across 7 bases. J lost 8 bases, V lost 3 bases, and 8 bases had no gene match. CDR3 size: 14 residues. The V gene's germline CDR1 is SGDLS and CDR2 YYNGEE. CDR3 sequence (DNA): TGTGCCAGCAGCGGTCGGGACAGACACGATGAGCAGTTCTTC. It translates to CASSGRDRHDEQFF.

This chain joins TRBV7-9 and TRBJ1-1; 8 positions match TRBD1. Germline loops: CDR1 SEHNR, CDR2 FQNEAQ (reference sequence). The junction had 8 bases not matched to a gene; V was cut back by 1 base and J by 7 bases. The CDR3 is made up of 15 amino acids. CDR3: CASSLDQGAVYEAFF. The CDR3 DNA reads TGTGCCAGCAGCTTAGACCAGGGGGCAGTTTATGAAGCTTTCTTT.

This clone has just one count. The V gene is TRBV5-1, the J gene TRBJ2-7; no firm D call. V was cut by 4 bases and J by 1 base, with 9 bases left in between. Germline assignment: CDR1 SGHRS and CDR2 YFSETQ. The CDR3 totals 13 residues. The CDR3 protein is CASSADTSYEQYF. CDR3 bases: TGCGCCAGCAGCGCCGACACTTCCTACGAGCAGTACTTC.

In its sample, this clone was seen once. The V and J genes are TRBV28 and TRBJ2-2; possibly TRBD2 for D (5 bases). The CDR3 is made up of 16 amino acids. Germline V gives CDR1 MDHEN, CDR2 SYDVKM. The V and J ends lost 3 bases and 4 bases respectively, with 15 bases between them. The CDR3 loop reads CASSFEEVRATGELFF. In DNA form, the CDR3 reads TGTGCCAGCAGTTTTGAGGAGGTACGCGCCACCGGGGAGCTGTTTTTT.

This CDR3 is CASSLADMMSADTQYF. The CDR3, as DNA: TGTGCCAGCAGCTTAGCAGACATGATGTCGGCAGATACGCAGTATTTT. The V call is TRBV7-9, the J call TRBJ2-3; D call uncertain. Trimming pared 0 bases from V and 4 bases from J, leaving 14 bases between. CDR1 and CDR2 (germline): SEHNR, FQNEAQ (reference sequence). This CDR3 region has 16 residues.